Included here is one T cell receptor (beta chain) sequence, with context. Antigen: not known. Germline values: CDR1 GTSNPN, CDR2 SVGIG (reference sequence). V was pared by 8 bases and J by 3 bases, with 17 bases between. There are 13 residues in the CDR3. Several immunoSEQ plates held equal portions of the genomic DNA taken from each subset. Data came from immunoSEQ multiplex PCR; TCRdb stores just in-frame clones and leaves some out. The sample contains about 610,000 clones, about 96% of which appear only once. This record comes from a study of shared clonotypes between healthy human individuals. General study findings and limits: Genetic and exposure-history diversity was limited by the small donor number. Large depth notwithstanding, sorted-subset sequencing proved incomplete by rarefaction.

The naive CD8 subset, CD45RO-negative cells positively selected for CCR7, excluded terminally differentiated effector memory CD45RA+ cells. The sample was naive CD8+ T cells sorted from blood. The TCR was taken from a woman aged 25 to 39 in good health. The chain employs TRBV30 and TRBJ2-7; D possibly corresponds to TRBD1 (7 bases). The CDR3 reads CAVLRGEDYEQYF. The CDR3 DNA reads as TGTGCCGTACTCAGGGGGGAGGACTACGAGCAGTACTTC.